This entry lists 20 T cell receptor beta chains sequenced from one sample in a study of neoadjuvant anti-PD-1 for oral cavity cancer. Measured with immunoSEQ multiplex PCR; TCRdb has only the in-frame clones, and not every one. Among about 14,000 clones listed, 62% were seen once. The sequences come from PBMCs, collected before nivolumab (anti-PD-1) treatment. The origin of the receptors is a person aged 35-79 years with oral cavity squamous cell carcinoma.

V usage is TRBV29-1 and J usage is TRBJ2-1; D is uncertain. Trimming cost V 0 bases and J 6 bases, with 9 bases left between them. The CDR3 consists of 13 residues. In germline, CDR1 is SQVTM, CDR2 ANQGSEA. The CDR3 here is CSVEEGQINEQFF. The DNA for the CDR3 is TGCAGCGTTGAAGAAGGTCAGATCAATGAGCAGTTCTTC.

The chain employs TRBV5-1 and TRBJ2-2; TRBD2 agrees at 8 bases. The V gene's germline CDR1 is SGHRS and CDR2 YFSETQ. The V and J ends lost 5 bases and 3 bases, in that order; junction bases with no gene match: 6. The CDR3 loop spans 15 amino acids. The DNA for the CDR3 is TGCGCCAGCAGTTGGAGCGGGGGCGACACCGGGGAGCTGTTTTTT. Encoded protein: CASSWSGGDTGELFF.

As DNA, the CDR3 is TGTGCCAGCAGCCAATCTTCCACCCTGAATGGCTACACCTTC. Translation: CASSQSSTLNGYTF. The V call is TRBV16, the J call TRBJ1-2, with unresolved D. Trimming left V 0 bases short and J 6 bases short, with 11 bases between. Germline loops: CDR1 KGHSY, CDR2 FQNENV. This CDR3 contains 14 residues. Combining the CDR3 with reference TRBV16 and TRBJ1-2 gives the whole variable domain GEEVAQTPKHLVRGEGQKAKLYCAPIKGHSYVFWYQQVLKNEFKFLISFQNENVFDETGMPKERFSAKCLPNSPCSLEIQATKLEDSAVYFCASSQSSTLNGYTFGSGTRLTVV.

The chain employs TRBV19 and TRBJ2-2; D ambiguous. CDR1 LNHDA and CDR2 SQIVND come from the germline V gene (reference sequence). V lost 3 bases and J lost 5, with 1 base in between. The CDR3 runs to 11 residues. CDR3 coding DNA: TGTGCCAGTAGTATTACCGGGGAGCTGTTTTTT. Translation: CASSITGELFF.

The chain employs TRBV5-1 and TRBJ1-2; 8 nucleotides line up with TRBD1. Germline trimming cut 5 bases from V and 6 bases from J; bases unmatched to any gene: 9. The CDR3 runs to 14 residues. Per the germline V gene, CDR1 is SGHRS and CDR2 is YFSETQ. The CDR3 region has the DNA TGCGCCAGCAGAACGGGACAGGAGATCAATGGCTACACCTTC. It codes for CASRTGQEINGYTF. The complete variable domain, with remaining parts taken from reference TRBV5-1 and TRBJ1-2, reads KAGVTQTPRYLIKTRGQQVTLSCSPISGHRSVSWYQQTPGQGLQFLFEYFSETQRNKGNFPGRFSGRQFSNSRSEMNVSTLELGDSALYLCASRTGQEINGYTFGSGTRLTVV.

This rearrangement joins TRBV9 to TRBJ2-1; 8 bases are shared with TRBD2. V shed 4 bases, J shed 0 bases, and the junction held 9 bases outside the gene matches. Germline values: CDR1 SGDLS, CDR2 YYNGEE. The CDR3 runs to 17 residues. CDR3 amino acids: CASSSPGGASSYNEQFF. The CDR3 DNA follows: TGTGCCAGCAGCTCCCCGGGGGGGGCGAGCTCCTACAATGAGCAGTTCTTC.

This rearrangement joins TRBV21-1 to TRBJ1-1. TRBV21-1 is a pseudogene segment. The CDR3 consists of 13 residues. CDR3: CASLQGGDTEAFF. The CDR3 DNA is TGTGCCAGCCTCCAAGGAGGGGACACTGAAGCTTTCTTT.

The chain couples TRBV7-8 to TRBJ1-4; 10 bases map to TRBD1. The V and J ends lost 2 bases and 6 bases, in that order; junction bases with no gene match: 9. Germline-derived CDR1 and CDR2 are SGHVS and FQNEAQ. The CDR3 sequence is 17 residues long. The CDR3 DNA reads TGTGCCAGCAGCTTAAGGGTCCCCGGGACAGGGGATGAAAAACTGTTTTTT. Translated: CASSLRVPGTGDEKLFF.

J is TRBJ1-1 and V is TRBV6-5; tentatively, D is TRBD1 (6 bases). This CDR3 spans 16 amino acids. Germline lookup yields CDR1 MNHEY and CDR2 SVGAGI. Trimming cost V 4 bases and J 5 bases, with 20 bases left between them. The chain's CDR3 is CASSSNHRAQETEAFF. The CDR3 DNA follows: TGTGCCAGCAGTTCGAATCACAGGGCACAAGAAACTGAAGCTTTCTTT.

This clone was counted a few times. The gene calls are TRBV15 and TRBJ1-1; no definite D call. CDR3 length equals 16 residues. Trimming took off 3 bases at V and 0 bases at J, with 14 bases between the two ends. From germline, CDR1 is LNHNV and CDR2 YYDKDF (reference sequence). CDR3 region: CATSRGGVWVNTEAFF. Written as DNA, the CDR3 is TGTGCCACCAGCAGGGGAGGAGTTTGGGTGAACACTGAAGCTTTCTTT.

The V call is TRBV19, the J call TRBJ1-2; TRBD1 is a possible D gene (6 bases). Trimming cost V 0 bases and J 2 bases, with 13 bases left between them. CDR1 is LNHDA, CDR2 SQIVND, per germline (reference sequence). There are 16 residues in the CDR3. CDR3 bases: TGTGCCAGTAGTATAGATCAAGGGGGAGTGAACTATGGCTACACCTTC. The encoded protein is CASSIDQGGVNYGYTF.

The V gene is TRBV5-4, the J gene TRBJ2-7; the D is unclear. CDR1 and CDR2 (germline): SGHNT, YYREEE (reference sequence). The length of the CDR3 is 12 residues. The V end was cut by 1 base, the J end by 7 bases, with 9 bases between. The CDR3 coding sequence is TGTGCCAGCAGCTTGTGGCGGAAGGAGCAGTACTTC. Protein sequence: CASSLWRKEQYF.

Here the CDR3 reads CASSFRTGQSYNEQFF. The CDR3 coding sequence is TGTGCCAGCAGTTTTCGGACAGGGCAATCCTACAATGAGCAGTTCTTC. The rearrangement uses TRBV27 and TRBJ2-1; 8 nucleotides align to TRBD1. V dropped 3 bases and J dropped 1; count of bases not matched to a gene: 5. This CDR3 contains 16 residues. The germline V gene has CDR1 MNHEY and CDR2 SMNVEV (reference sequence).

This clone was recorded only once. The chain couples TRBV5-6 to TRBJ2-7; 8 nucleotides match TRBD1. Unmatched junction bases numbered 10, after V lost 4 bases and J lost 1 base. CDR1 and CDR2 from the germline V gene are SGHDT and YYEEEE. CDR3 length: 16 amino acids. The DNA of the CDR3 is TGTGCCAGCAGCCTTACGACAGGGGTCGGATCCTACGAGCAGTACTTC. It encodes CASSLTTGVGSYEQYF.

This clone was picked up a small number of times. This chain uses TRBV5-4 with TRBJ2-5, with 10 bases identical to TRBD2. Trimming at V came to 4 bases and at J to 5 bases, leaving 14 bases not matched to a gene. CDR1 is SGHNT, CDR2 YYREEE, per germline (reference sequence). The CDR3 length is 17 residues. The DNA for the CDR3 is TGTGCCAGCAGCCAACTTCAGGTAGCGGGGGGCAAGGAGACCCAGTACTTC. Translation: CASSQLQVAGGKETQYF.

The chain links TRBV15 to TRBJ2-1; TRBD2 matches at 7 bases. Trimming removed 5 bases from V and 6 bases from J; junction bases left unmatched: 7. This CDR3 comprises 14 residues. Germline CDR1 reads LNHNV; CDR2 reads YYDKDF (reference sequence). CDR3 nucleotide sequence: TGTGCCACCAGCCCTTGGGACTACCGCAATGAGCAGTTCTTC. Translation gives CATSPWDYRNEQFF.

The chain joins TRBV10-1 to TRBJ1-2, with no clear D. This CDR3 contains 13 residues. The V and J ends lost 0 bases and 8 bases respectively, with 10 bases between them. CDR1 and CDR2 from the germline V gene are WNHNN and SYGVQD (reference sequence). The CDR3 is CASSESRHLGYTF. Here the CDR3 DNA reads TGCGCCAGCAGTGAGTCGAGACACTTGGGCTACACCTTC.

This clone was observed a few times. J is TRBJ1-5 and V is TRBV11-2; tentative D call: TRBD1 (5 bases). The CDR3 runs to 15 residues. Germline V lookup: CDR1 SGHAT, CDR2 FQNNGV. V dropped 5 bases and J dropped 2 bases, with 13 bases sitting between them. CDR3 residues: CASSPGPSGNQPQHF. The CDR3 DNA follows: TGTGCCAGCAGCCCGGGACCTTCGGGCAATCAGCCCCAGCATTTT.

This clone was detected only a few times. The CDR3 bases are TGTGCCAGCAGTATCAGGGGGGCGGAACGACTCTTCCACCAAGAGACCCAGTACTTC. Its translation: CASSIRGAERLFHQETQYF. The J gene is TRBJ2-5, the V gene TRBV28; tentative D call: TRBD1 (7 bases). The CDR3 extends over 19 amino acids. Germline assignment: CDR1 MDHEN and CDR2 SYDVKM. Trimming removed 5 bases from V and 0 bases from J, with 25 bases in between.

This chain links TRBV19 with TRBJ2-7; TRBD2 matches 11 bases. V lost 4 bases, J lost 2 bases, and 1 base stayed unmatched. The CDR3 has 14 amino acids. Germline CDR1 LNHDA, CDR2 SQIVND (reference sequence). CDR3 region: CASSRLAGPYEQYF. The CDR3 nucleotides read TGTGCCAGTAGTAGACTAGCGGGACCCTACGAGCAGTACTTC.